This passage covers 30 T cell receptor beta chains from one sample sequenced in a study of response to subunit inactivated influenza vaccine. TCRdb analysed the RT-PCR reads with MiXCR anew, one entry per CDR3 protein. The table records hundreds of thousands of distinct CDR3 sequences, 7.6% of them present only once. The specimen was PBMCs from blood, collected around 25 months after vaccination. The receptors come from a man between 50 and 69 years old who received an inactivated influenza vaccine.

This clonotype has a handful of counts. The chain has TRBV5-1 and TRBJ2-7, with D maybe TRBD2 (5 bases). The CDR3 is 13 residues long. Trimming removed 3 bases at V and 2 bases at J, with 9 bases between. From germline, CDR1 is SGHRS and CDR2 YFSETQ. The CDR3 bases are TGCGCCAGCAGCTCGGACGGGACCTACGAGCAGTACTTC. It encodes CASSSDGTYEQYF.

Only a few counts were recorded for this clonotype. V and J are TRBV10-3 and TRBJ2-7; weak D call: TRBD2 (6 bases). Germline V gene sequence: CDR1 ENHRY, CDR2 SYGVKD. The CDR3 runs to 13 residues. V lost 7 bases, J lost 0 bases, and 10 bases lay in between. CDR3 protein: CAITGGISYEQYF. CDR3 DNA: TGTGCCATCACCGGAGGGATCTCCTACGAGCAGTACTTC.

As regards this clonotype: A much larger clone differs by one base, so this may be a read error. This rearrangement joins TRBV29-1 to TRBJ2-1; 10 bases line up with TRBD2. CDR3 size: 13 residues. CDR1 and CDR2 from the germline V gene are SQVTM and ANQGSEA. The CDR3 region has the DNA TGCCGCGTTGAACAAGCGGGAGGGGGTGAGCAGTTCTTC. Translating it yields CRVEQAGGGEQFF.

The chain employs TRBV4-1 and TRBJ2-3; 7 bases map to TRBD1. Germline loops: CDR1 MGHRA, CDR2 YSYEKL. V was pared by 0 bases and J by 0 bases, with 18 bases of the junction left unmatched. This CDR3 region has 21 residues. CDR3 sequence (DNA): TGCGCCAGCAGCCAAGATCGAGGGGGCGAACTCTACCAATCTAGCACAGATACGCAGTATTTT. Protein product: CASSQDRGGELYQSSTDTQYF.

This clonotype has at least ten counts. The chain joins TRBV29-1 to TRBJ1-2, with 7 bases that match TRBD1. Germline CDR1 and CDR2: SQVTM and ANQGSEA. Trimming took 4 bases from V and 4 from J; bases not matched to a gene: 6. The CDR3 loop spans 13 amino acids. The CDR3 bases are TGCAGCGTTGTACAGGGGAAGGTCTATGGCTACACCTTC. Translating it yields CSVVQGKVYGYTF.

This rearrangement joins TRBV29-1 to TRBJ2-5, with D possibly being TRBD1 (6 bases). Germline values: CDR1 SQVTM, CDR2 ANQGSEA. The CDR3 totals 13 residues. Trimming shortened V by 4 bases and J by 7 bases, and 16 bases separated the two germline ends. The CDR3 nucleotides are TGCAGCGTTGGGGGGCGGTTCTCTGGGACCCAGTACTTC. It specifies CSVGGRFSGTQYF.

This clonotype was observed a handful of times. The chain carries TRBV7-8 and TRBJ2-4; 9 bases are shared with TRBD1. J gave up 8 bases and V 5 bases, and 7 bases lay outside the gene matches. The CDR3 length is 14 residues. Germline lookup yields CDR1 SGHVS and CDR2 FQNEAQ. This CDR3 is CASSIGTGNHIQYF. The CDR3 nucleotides read TGTGCCAGCAGCATCGGGACAGGGAATCACATTCAGTACTTC.

In its sample, this clonotype was seen a few times. V usage is TRBV4-2 and J usage is TRBJ1-4, with a possible D match to TRBD1 (5 bases). The CDR3 has 15 residues. V lost 2 bases and J lost 1, with 8 bases in between. The germline V gene has CDR1 LGHNA and CDR2 YNFKEQ. The CDR3 spells CASSQNRLTNEKLFF. In nucleotides, the CDR3 is TGTGCCAGCAGCCAAAACAGGTTAACTAATGAAAAACTGTTTTTT.

This clonotype was seen a few times. This chain joins TRBV5-1 and TRBJ2-3, with D maybe TRBD1 (6 bases). V lost 4 bases and J lost 2, with 14 bases in between. CDR3 size: 15 residues. Germline V gene data show CDR1 as SGHRS and CDR2 as YFSETQ. The CDR3 here is CASSHLGATTDTQYF. The CDR3 nucleotides are TGCGCCAGCAGCCACTTGGGGGCCACCACAGATACGCAGTATTTT.

The rearrangement uses TRBV20-1 and TRBJ1-2; TRBD1 is a possible D gene (5 bases). This CDR3 is built from 14 residues. Trimming pared 8 bases from V and 1 base from J, leaving 17 bases between. The germline V gene encodes CDR1 DFQATT and CDR2 SNEGSKA (reference sequence). The CDR3 region is CSPPASGLNYGYTF. CDR3 coding DNA: TGCAGTCCCCCCGCATCGGGACTTAACTATGGCTACACCTTC.

This chain connects TRBV20-1 to TRBJ2-1; D uncertain. The CDR3 extends over 14 amino acids. Trimming cost V 7 bases and J 2 bases, with 15 bases left between them. Germline V gene data show CDR1 as DFQATT and CDR2 as SNEGSKA (reference sequence). CDR3 coding DNA: TGCAGTGTTAAGGGAAGGGATACCTACAATGAGCAGTTCTTC. Encoded protein: CSVKGRDTYNEQFF.

A few counts support this clonotype. The chain couples TRBV20-1 to TRBJ2-1; 12 bases align to TRBD2. Per the germline V gene, CDR1 is DFQATT and CDR2 is SNEGSKA (reference sequence). The J segment lost 4 bases and the V segment lost 0 bases, leaving 4 bases of the junction unmatched. The CDR3 loop spans 16 amino acids. The CDR3 loop reads CSARDPLAGGYNEQFF. CDR3 bases: TGCAGTGCTAGAGATCCCCTAGCGGGGGGGTACAATGAGCAGTTCTTC.

This clonotype turned up a few times. The chain has TRBV7-8 and TRBJ1-1, with a possible D match to TRBD1 (5 bases). V shed 5 bases and J shed 4 bases, with 20 bases lying between them. Germline V lookup: CDR1 SGHVS, CDR2 FQNEAQ. CDR3 size: 16 residues. CDR3 nucleotides: TGTGCCAGCAGCCGAGGTTGGGGGGGAACGGGCACTGAAGCTTTCTTT. It translates to CASSRGWGGTGTEAFF.

The table lists this clonotype with many counts. The chain carries TRBV7-8 and TRBJ2-5; D is unresolved. Germline CDR1 reads SGHVS; CDR2 reads FQNEAQ. The CDR3 runs to 16 residues. Trimming left V 5 bases short and J 2 bases short, with 18 bases between. DNA for the CDR3: TGTGCCAGCAGCCTACCGCCTTACAGCATACAAGAGACCCAGTACTTC. Amino acids: CASSLPPYSIQETQYF.

At least ten counts were recorded for this clonotype. CDR3 residues: CASSPVSGSGELFF. In DNA, the CDR3 is TGTGCCAGCTCACCGGTTTCGGGGTCCGGGGAGCTGTTTTTT. The chain uses TRBV18 and TRBJ2-2; perhaps TRBD2 as D (5 bases). Germline V gene data show CDR1 as KGHSH and CDR2 as LQKENI. The CDR3 has 14 residues. Trimming cost V 3 bases and J 6 bases, with 11 bases left between them.

The genes are TRBV6-5 and TRBJ2-2; D call uncertain. Per the germline V gene, CDR1 is MNHEY and CDR2 is SVGAGI. The CDR3 covers 17 residues. Trimming stripped 0 bases from V and 3 bases from J, with 14 bases between. The CDR3 loop is CASSYSKVARYTGELFF. The DNA of the CDR3 is TGTGCCAGCAGTTACTCGAAGGTGGCCAGGTACACCGGGGAGCTGTTTTTT.

J is TRBJ2-3 and V is TRBV7-2; D possibly corresponds to TRBD1 (5 bases). Trimming removed 7 bases from V and 0 bases from J, with 14 bases in between. CDR1 is SGHTA and CDR2 is FQGNSA in the germline V gene. The CDR3 extends over 15 amino acids. The CDR3 DNA reads as TGTGCCAGCACCTTGTTGACAGCTAGCACAGATACGCAGTATTTT. This gives the protein CASTLLTASTDTQYF.

This rearrangement joins TRBV5-1 to TRBJ2-5; unclear D gene. The CDR3 spans 12 residues. Germline CDR1 is SGHRS and CDR2 is YFSETQ. V lost 3 bases, J lost 1 base, and 4 bases lay in between. The CDR3 region is CASSSAQETQYF. DNA of the CDR3: TGCGCCAGCAGCTCCGCCCAAGAGACCCAGTACTTC.

Many counts were recorded for this clonotype. V and J are TRBV12-3 or TRBV12-4 and TRBJ2-1; the D gene is possibly TRBD2 (6 bases). CDR3 length equals 13 residues. Trimming stripped 6 bases from V and 8 bases from J, with 14 bases between. This chain's CDR3 is CASRSGGGYEQFF. The CDR3 region has the DNA TGTGCCAGCAGGTCCGGGGGAGGATATGAGCAGTTCTTC.

This clonotype was detected only a few times. CDR3 sequence reads: CASSLTHSLDYGYTF. CDR3 DNA: TGTGCCAGCAGTCTAACTCACAGCCTCGACTATGGCTACACCTTC. The genes are TRBV12-3 or TRBV12-4 and TRBJ1-2, with D unresolved. The V end lost 5 bases, the J end lost 3 bases, and 16 bases lay between the germline ends. The CDR3 covers 15 residues.

This clonotype has a handful of counts. CDR3 sequence (DNA): TGTGCCAGCAGCGTAGCAAGCGGGGGGTACAATGAGCAGTTCTTC. The encoded protein is CASSVASGGYNEQFF. The V and J genes are TRBV9 and TRBJ2-1; 9 bases agree with TRBD2. CDR3 length equals 15 residues. Germline V gene sequence: CDR1 SGDLS, CDR2 YYNGEE. The J segment lost 4 bases and the V segment lost 0 bases, leaving 2 bases of the junction unmatched.

This clonotype has at least ten counts. This sequence joins TRBV9 and TRBJ2-4; D unclear. CDR1 is SGDLS, CDR2 YYNGEE, per germline. Deletions cut 1 base from V and 5 bases from J, with 7 bases between. There are 13 residues in the CDR3. The CDR3 loop reads CASSVSLENIQYF. CDR3 DNA sequence: TGTGCCAGCAGCGTAAGCCTCGAAAACATTCAGTACTTC.

This clonotype was detected a few times. The chain links TRBV6-2 or TRBV6-3 to TRBJ2-4, with 9 bases matching TRBD1. Unmatched junction bases numbered 2, after V lost 6 bases and J lost 8 bases. This CDR3 region has 12 residues. Germline V gene lookup returns CDR1 MNHEY and CDR2 SVGEGT. DNA of the CDR3: TGTGCCAGCAGACAGGGGGCTGACATTCAGTACTTC. The encoded protein is CASRQGADIQYF.

This clonotype showed up just a few times. This rearrangement joins TRBV7-9 to TRBJ2-7, with D perhaps given as TRBD1 or TRBD2 (6 bases each). The CDR3 runs 14 residues. V lost 7 bases and J lost 3, with 16 bases in between. The germline V gene has CDR1 SEHNR and CDR2 FQNEAQ (reference sequence). Written as DNA, the CDR3 is TGTGCCAGCACCCCTGGAGGGGACAACTACGAGCAGTACTTC. It specifies CASTPGGDNYEQYF.

This clonotype was found a few times. The V call is TRBV20-1, the J call TRBJ2-7; the D is unclear. The CDR3 is 14 amino acids. The germline V gene has CDR1 DFQATT and CDR2 SNEGSKA (reference sequence). V lost 1 base and J lost 4, with 14 bases in between. CDR3 sequence (DNA): TGCAGTGCTAGAGGTTCCGTACTGGCTTACGAGCAGTACTTC. It specifies CSARGSVLAYEQYF.

This clonotype was seen more than once but under ten times. The chain's CDR3 is CASSREITSTSYEQYF. Written as DNA, the CDR3 is TGTGCCAGCAGCCGAGAAATAACTAGTACTTCCTACGAGCAGTACTTC. This rearrangement joins TRBV7-6 to TRBJ2-7; TRBD2 might be the D (5 bases). CDR1 is SGHVS and CDR2 is FNYEAQ in the germline V gene. Trimming stripped 5 bases from V and 1 base from J, with 18 bases between. This CDR3 spans 16 amino acids.

In this sample, this clonotype turned up many times. The gene calls are TRBV12-3 or TRBV12-4 and TRBJ2-3; TRBD1 aligns across 8 bases. With 7 bases clipped from V and 5 bases from J, the junction kept 11 bases outside the gene matches. The CDR3 consists of 15 residues. Here the CDR3 DNA reads TGTGCCAGCACTCCCTTATCAGGGGGCGGAGATACGCAGTATTTT. Its protein is CASTPLSGGGDTQYF.

This clonotype showed up just a few times. V is TRBV6-1 and J is TRBJ2-1; 8 bases line up with TRBD2. Germline values: CDR1 MNHNS, CDR2 SASEGT. V was pared by 7 bases and J by 0 bases, with 2 bases of the junction left unmatched. This CDR3 region has 14 residues. CDR3 nucleotide sequence: TGTGCCAGCAAGAGCGGGGGCTCCTACAATGAGCAGTTCTTC. Its protein is CASKSGGSYNEQFF.

This clonotype was recorded a few times. The chain has TRBV10-3 and TRBJ2-1; 8 positions agree with TRBD2. Trimming took 3 bases from V and 0 from J; bases not matched to a gene: 4. Germline V gene sequence: CDR1 ENHRY, CDR2 SYGVKD. The CDR3 has 16 residues. CDR3 sequence reads: CAISDVSGASYNEQFF. CDR3 bases: TGTGCCATCAGTGACGTTAGCGGGGCCTCCTACAATGAGCAGTTCTTC.

This clonotype was observed a handful of times. V usage is TRBV5-1 and J usage is TRBJ2-1; 11 bases are a match to TRBD1. This CDR3 region has 15 residues. Germline V gene sequence: CDR1 SGHRS, CDR2 YFSETQ. V shed 5 bases, J shed 5 bases, and the junction held 6 bases outside the gene matches. CDR3 sequence reads: CASSSGTGGNNEQFF. The CDR3 DNA reads TGCGCCAGCAGTTCCGGGACAGGGGGGAACAATGAGCAGTTCTTC.